The subject of this entry is one TCR beta chain. Its antigen is not known. TCR sequencing used cDNA made by reverse transcription of extracted RNA. Sequenced by immunoSEQ multiplex PCR; TCRdb stores in-frame clones only, minus some. The sample holds over 250,000 clones; about 60% are singletons and the top ten take about 0.9%. The entry originates in a study of CD8+ T cells in alopecia areata. Study-level points and caveats: Clonality was higher in lesional than normal scalp, especially in alopecia totalis/universalis.

Treatment denoted: oral pan-JAK inhibitor, 5-10 mg twice daily. PBMCs provided sorted CD4+ and CD8+ T cells. The CDR3 totals 14 residues. The V end lost 1 base, the J end lost 4 bases, and 9 bases lay between the germline ends. Germline loops: CDR1 SNHLY, CDR2 FYNNEI. The clonotype originates from a human donor with alopecia areata. The chain couples TRBV2 to TRBJ2-3, with D possibly matching TRBD1 (6 bases). The sample was CD4+ T cells sorted from blood, taken around week 53, from a patient treated with tofacitinib. The CDR3 region is CASSEEQGSDTQYF. CDR3 bases: TGTGCCAGCAGTGAAGAACAGGGATCAGATACGCAGTATTTT.